One and the same sample provided the 25 T cell receptor beta chains below, sequenced in a study of blood T cell repertoires in COVID-19. Profiling relied on immunoSEQ multiplex PCR, and the TCRdb table lists in-frame clones only, not all of them. The sample records about 480,000 clones, approximately 91% being singletons. Input material: PBMCs or T cells enriched from blood (not recorded which). These receptors were collected from a woman aged 60-75 years who had recovered from COVID-19.

This chain uses TRBV7-2 with TRBJ1-3, with D uncertain. Germline CDR1 is SGHTA and CDR2 is FQGNSA. Trimming left V 3 bases short and J 0 bases short, with 12 bases between. The CDR3 loop spans 16 amino acids. CDR3: CASSFTPPSSGNTIYF. The CDR3 DNA reads TGTGCCAGCAGCTTTACCCCCCCGAGCTCTGGAAACACCATATATTTT.

The chain uses TRBV2 and TRBJ1-1, with D uncertain. The CDR3 is made up of 14 amino acids. Trimming pared 4 bases from V and 2 bases from J, leaving 11 bases between. Germline V gene sequence: CDR1 SNHLY, CDR2 FYNNEI. The CDR3 loop reads CASSVGLTNTEAFF. The CDR3 DNA reads TGTGCCAGCAGTGTTGGGCTGACAAACACTGAAGCTTTCTTT. Looking up the rest from reference TRBV2 and TRBJ1-1 gives the full variable domain: EPEVTQTPSHQVTQMGQEVILRCVPISNHLYFYWYRQILGQKVEFLVSFYNNEISEKSEIFDDQFSVERPDGSNFTLKIRSTKLEDSAMYFCASSVGLTNTEAFFGQGTRLTVV.

This rearrangement joins TRBV7-2 to TRBJ2-1; tentative D call: TRBD2 (7 bases). This CDR3 is built from 12 residues. Germline loops: CDR1 SGHTA, CDR2 FQGNSA. Trimming shortened V by 5 bases and J by 14 bases, and 16 bases separated the two germline ends. CDR3 region: CASSQSGGREFF. The CDR3 nucleotides are TGTGCCAGCAGCCAGTCGGGGGGCCGCGAGTTCTTC.

This CDR3 reads CASSDSGGATDTQYF. The CDR3 DNA reads as TGTGCCAGCAGTGATAGCGGGGGGGCGACAGATACGCAGTATTTT. J is TRBJ2-3 and V is TRBV2, with 11 bases lining up with TRBD2. Germline V gene lookup returns CDR1 SNHLY and CDR2 FYNNEI. V shed 3 bases, J shed 3 bases, and the junction held 2 bases outside the gene matches. This CDR3 is 15 amino acids long.

This clone was seen just once. This sequence joins TRBV11-3 and TRBJ2-1; D might be TRBD1 (6 bases). The CDR3 has 15 amino acids. The germline V gene has CDR1 SGHNT and CDR2 YENEEA. Trimming took 5 bases from V and 4 from J, leaving 15 bases between them. CDR3 nucleotides: TGTGCCAGCAGCCCGACAGGCGAAACTTACAATGAGCAGTTCTTC. Amino acids: CASSPTGETYNEQFF.

The chain is built from TRBV24-1 and TRBJ2-5; TRBD2 might be the D (5 bases). In germline, CDR1 is KGHDR, CDR2 SFDVKD. The length of the CDR3 is 14 residues. Deletions cut 3 bases from V and 3 bases from J, with 10 bases between. The CDR3 spells CATSDVGIKETQYF. The DNA of the CDR3 is TGTGCCACCAGTGATGTCGGGATTAAAGAGACCCAGTACTTC.

The V gene is TRBV6-5, the J gene TRBJ1-3; 10 bases match TRBD1. Germline assignment: CDR1 MNHEY and CDR2 SVGAGI. This CDR3 spans 15 amino acids. After removal of 3 bases from V and 7 bases from J, the junction contained 6 bases not matched to a gene. In nucleotides, the CDR3 is TGTGCCAGCAGTTATGGGGGGACAGGGGCGAACACCATATATTTT. Residues: CASSYGGTGANTIYF.

J is TRBJ1-4 and V is TRBV3-1 (or the pseudogene TRBV3-2); 9 bases align to TRBD1. Germline V gives CDR1 LGHDT, CDR2 YNNKEL (reference sequence). There are 15 residues in the CDR3. J was trimmed by 6 bases and V by 5 bases; bases with no gene match: 7. The CDR3 sequence is CASSIRDREDEKLFF. CDR3 in DNA: TGTGCCAGCAGCATACGGGACAGGGAGGATGAAAAACTGTTTTTT.

This clone was counted only a few times. Different DNA sequences within this sample yield the same CDR3. The rearrangement uses TRBV2 and TRBJ2-1; weak D call: TRBD1 (5 bases). Germline V lookup: CDR1 SNHLY, CDR2 FYNNEI. The CDR3 length is 12 residues. Between the trimmed V and J ends, which lost 2 bases and 9 bases, there was a span of 8 bases. CDR3 protein: CASSEQGSEQFF. In nucleotides, the CDR3 is TGTGCCAGCAGTGAACAGGGCAGTGAGCAGTTCTTC.

The DNA for the CDR3 is TGTGCCAGTACTCAAGGGGGTAGGATCGACAATCAGCCCCAGCATTTT. The encoded protein is CASTQGGRIDNQPQHF. This chain joins TRBV19 and TRBJ1-5; perhaps TRBD1 as D (6 bases). The CDR3 has 16 amino acids. The germline CDR1 and CDR2 sequences are LNHDA and SQIVND (reference sequence). The germline V and J ends were trimmed by 7 bases and 3 bases, with 19 bases remaining between them.

This clone was recorded once. The chain employs TRBV27 and TRBJ2-3, with 8 nucleotides matching TRBD1. This CDR3 is 17 amino acids long. V gave up 7 bases and J gave up 0 bases; unmatched junction bases: 12. CDR1 and CDR2 (germline): MNHEY, SMNVEV (reference sequence). The CDR3 reads CASTTLPGTGSTDTQYF. Here the CDR3 DNA reads TGTGCCAGCACCACCCTGCCCGGGACAGGCAGCACAGATACGCAGTATTTT.

The chain combines TRBV24-1 with TRBJ2-1; D gene ambiguous. CDR3 length: 12 residues. Germline CDR1 is KGHDR and CDR2 is SFDVKD. Between the trimmed V and J ends, which lost 5 bases and 6 bases, there was a span of 7 bases. CDR3 loop: CATSGQFNEQFF. The CDR3 DNA follows: TGTGCCACCAGTGGGCAGTTCAATGAGCAGTTCTTC.

This rearrangement joins TRBV5-6 to TRBJ1-5, with D maybe TRBD1 (6 bases). The CDR3 is 16 residues long. With 4 bases removed from V and 3 bases from J, the gap between germline ends came to 17 bases. Germline values: CDR1 SGHDT, CDR2 YYEEEE. CDR3 coding DNA: TGTGCCAGCAGCAGGGGGGGGCTGTCCTTCAATCAGCCCCAGCATTTT. It encodes CASSRGGLSFNQPQHF.

This chain connects TRBV5-1 to TRBJ2-2, with 10 bases that match TRBD2. The germline gives CDR1 SGHRS, CDR2 YFSETQ. This CDR3 has 16 residues. After removal of 4 bases from V and 1 base from J, the junction contained 4 bases not matched to a gene. The CDR3 nucleotides are TGCGCCAGCAGCCCACTAGCGGGGATGAACACCGGGGAGCTGTTTTTT. The encoded protein is CASSPLAGMNTGELFF.

This clone was seen just once. The CDR3 DNA is TGTGCCAGCAGACCGAGGGGGCAGTGGGACACTGAAGCTTTCTTT. As protein: CASRPRGQWDTEAFF. The genes are TRBV3-1 (or the pseudogene TRBV3-2) and TRBJ1-1, with 7 positions matching TRBD1. Losses at the gene ends were 6 bases for V and 3 bases for J; bases not matched to a gene: 10. Germline CDR1 reads LGHDT; CDR2 reads YNNKEL (reference sequence). CDR3 size: 15 residues.

The genes are TRBV2 and TRBJ1-2; perhaps TRBD1 as D (6 bases). Germline CDR1 is SNHLY and CDR2 is FYNNEI. CDR3 length: 12 amino acids. The V gene lost 10 bases and the J gene lost 6 bases, with 15 bases spanning the gap. CDR3 coding DNA: TGTGCCATTACCAGGGGAGTACATGGCTACACCTTC. Translated, it gives CAITRGVHGYTF.

CDR3 region: CASSWAGTYEQYV. CDR3 DNA: TGTGCCAGCAGCTGGGCAGGAACCTACGAGCAGTACGTC. This rearrangement joins TRBV11-2 to TRBJ2-7; D uncertain. The CDR3 is made up of 13 amino acids. V lost 4 bases and J lost 2, with 9 bases in between. CDR1 is SGHAT and CDR2 is FQNNGV in the germline V gene.

The chain has TRBV5-1 and TRBJ1-3, with D unclear. The CDR3 sequence is 16 residues long. Germline CDR1 is SGHRS and CDR2 is YFSETQ. V lost 0 bases and J lost 0, with 10 bases in between. The CDR3 is CASSLGLLSSGNTIYF. The CDR3 DNA sequence: TGCGCCAGCAGCTTGGGACTCCTGAGCTCTGGAAACACCATATATTTT.

V and J are TRBV10-3 and TRBJ1-6, with 8 bases aligning to TRBD1. V was pared by 3 bases and J by 10 bases, with 8 bases of the junction left unmatched. Per the germline V gene, CDR1 is ENHRY and CDR2 is SYGVKD. The CDR3 sequence is 15 residues long. The CDR3 DNA is TGTGCCATCAGTGACCTAGGACAGGGATGGTCACCCCTCCACTTT. It translates to CAISDLGQGWSPLHF.

The chain uses TRBV6-2 or TRBV6-3 and TRBJ2-7, with 7 bases lining up with TRBD1. This CDR3 has 13 amino acids. The junction had 7 bases not matched to a gene; V was cut back by 5 bases and J by 6 bases. Germline CDR1 is MNHEY and CDR2 is SVGEGT. The CDR3, as DNA: TGTGCCAGCAGTGACACAGGGGTAGGCGAGCAGTACGTC. It codes for CASSDTGVGEQYV.

This chain links TRBV2 with TRBJ1-3, with D possibly TRBD1 on 6 matching bases. This CDR3 is built from 15 residues. Trimming pared 7 bases from V and 0 bases from J, leaving 13 bases between. Germline CDR1 reads SNHLY; CDR2 reads FYNNEI. CDR3 sequence reads: CASKGDIFSGNTIYF. Here the CDR3 DNA reads TGTGCCAGCAAGGGGGATATCTTCTCTGGAAACACCATATATTTT. Full variable domain (rest looked up from reference TRBV2 and TRBJ1-3): EPEVTQTPSHQVTQMGQEVILRCVPISNHLYFYWYRQILGQKVEFLVSFYNNEISEKSEIFDDQFSVERPDGSNFTLKIRSTKLEDSAMYFCASKGDIFSGNTIYFGEGSWLTVV.

There are many counts of this clone. This chain connects TRBV2 to TRBJ2-5, with TRBD1 identical over 10 bases. With 4 bases clipped from V and 6 bases from J, the junction kept 5 bases outside the gene matches. CDR1 and CDR2 (germline): SNHLY, FYNNEI. This CDR3 has 14 amino acids. The CDR3 DNA sequence: TGTGCCAGCAGTGGGACAGGGGGGTCCCAGACCCAGTACTTC. The encoded protein is CASSGTGGSQTQYF. Full variable domain (rest looked up from reference TRBV2 and TRBJ2-5): EPEVTQTPSHQVTQMGQEVILRCVPISNHLYFYWYRQILGQKVEFLVSFYNNEISEKSEIFDDQFSVERPDGSNFTLKIRSTKLEDSAMYFCASSGTGGSQTQYFGPGTRLLVL.

The chain employs TRBV2 and TRBJ1-5; 8 nucleotides match TRBD1. This CDR3 has 15 residues. J gave up 1 base and V 7 bases, and 6 bases lay outside the gene matches. Germline assignment: CDR1 SNHLY and CDR2 FYNNEI. The CDR3 DNA follows: TGTGCCAGCACCGAACAGGGGGTCAGCAATCAGCCCCAGCATTTT. This sequence encodes CASTEQGVSNQPQHF.

The chain recombines TRBV7-2 with TRBJ2-7, with 13 bases aligning to TRBD2. J gave up 1 base and V 4 bases, and 1 base lay outside the gene matches. This CDR3 has 15 amino acids. Germline CDR1 SGHTA, CDR2 FQGNSA. The CDR3 here is CASSWTSGGSYEQYF. CDR3 in DNA: TGTGCCAGCAGCTGGACTAGCGGGGGTTCCTACGAGCAGTACTTC.

This clone was seen only once. The rearrangement joins TRBV19 to TRBJ1-5, with TRBD1 matching 10 bases. CDR3 length: 18 amino acids. Germline V gene sequence: CDR1 LNHDA, CDR2 SQIVND (reference sequence). With V trimmed by 5 bases and J by 4 bases, 14 bases remained unmatched. The CDR3 DNA is TGTGCCAGTAGTCTAATGACCCTCCGGACAGGGGGGAATCAGCCCCAGCATTTT. Translating gives CASSLMTLRTGGNQPQHF.